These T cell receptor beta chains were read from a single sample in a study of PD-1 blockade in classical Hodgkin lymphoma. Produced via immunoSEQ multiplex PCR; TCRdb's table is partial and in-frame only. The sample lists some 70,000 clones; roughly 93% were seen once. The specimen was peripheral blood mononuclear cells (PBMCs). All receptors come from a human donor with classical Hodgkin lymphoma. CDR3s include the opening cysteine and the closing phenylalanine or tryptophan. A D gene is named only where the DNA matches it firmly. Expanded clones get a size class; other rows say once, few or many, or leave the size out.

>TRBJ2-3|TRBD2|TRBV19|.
CASSIDAPIAGVRNTQYF
TGTGCCAGTAGTATAGATGCCCCTATAGCGGGAGTTCGGAATACGCAGTATTTT
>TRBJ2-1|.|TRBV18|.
CASSSGDPLNEQFF
TGTGCCAGCTCCTCAGGGGACCCCTTAAATGAGCAGTTCTTC
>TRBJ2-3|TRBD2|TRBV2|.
CASAKREGTDTQYF
TGTGCCAGCGCAAAGCGGGAGGGCACAGATACGCAGTATTTT
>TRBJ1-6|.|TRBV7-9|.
CASSALQGENSPLHF
TGTGCCAGCAGCGCCTTACAGGGAGAGAATTCACCCCTCCACTTT
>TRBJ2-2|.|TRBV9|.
CASSVAKANTGELFF
TGTGCCAGCAGCGTAGCTAAGGCTAACACCGGGGAGCTGTTTTTT
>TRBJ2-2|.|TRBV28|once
CASSFPLLAPANTGELFF
TGTGCCAGCAGTTTCCCCCTTTTAGCGCCCGCGAACACCGGGGAGCTGTTTTTT
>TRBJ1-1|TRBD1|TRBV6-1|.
CASGRQGSIGEAFF
TGTGCCAGCGGCAGACAGGGCTCTATTGGTGAAGCTTTCTTT
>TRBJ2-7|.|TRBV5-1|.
CASSPQPDPYEQYF
TGCGCCAGCAGCCCCCAGCCGGATCCCTACGAGCAGTACTTC
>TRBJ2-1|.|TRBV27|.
CASSSIGRSYNEQFF
TGTGCCAGCAGCTCAATTGGGAGGAGTTACAATGAGCAGTTCTTC
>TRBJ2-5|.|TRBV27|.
CASSKSETQYF
TGTGCCAGCAGTAAGAGCGAGACCCAGTACTTC
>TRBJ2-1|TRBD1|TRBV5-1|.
CASSPGTGLDEQFF
TGCGCCAGCAGCCCTGGGACAGGGTTGGATGAGCAGTTCTTC
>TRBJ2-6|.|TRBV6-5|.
CASSYGVGSGANVLTF
TGTGCCAGCAGTTACGGCGTCGGCTCTGGGGCCAACGTCCTGACTTTC
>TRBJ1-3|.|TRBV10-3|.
CAISPTVISGNTIYF
TGTGCCATCAGTCCGACGGTGATCTCTGGAAACACCATATATTTT
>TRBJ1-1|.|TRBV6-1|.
CASSEESTGNTEAFF
TGTGCCAGCAGTGAAGAATCTACGGGGAACACTGAAGCTTTCTTT
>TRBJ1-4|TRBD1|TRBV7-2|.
CASSQQGAGGEKLFF
TGTGCCAGCAGCCAACAGGGGGCAGGGGGTGAAAAACTGTTTTTT
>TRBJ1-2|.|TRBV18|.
CASSPMDQLGKGYTF
TGTGCCAGCTCACCAATGGACCAGCTAGGGAAGGGCTACACCTTC
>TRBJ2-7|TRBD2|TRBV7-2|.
CASSYDGTTASYEQYF
TGTGCCAGCAGCTACGATGGGACTACAGCTTCCTACGAGCAGTACTTC
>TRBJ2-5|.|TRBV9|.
CASSAPSGAPVGETQYF
TGTGCCAGCAGCGCCCCCTCGGGGGCCCCCGTGGGAGAGACCCAGTACTTC
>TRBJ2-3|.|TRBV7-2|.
CASSSGGRSDTQYF
TGTGCCAGCAGCTCCGGGGGGCGCTCAGATACGCAGTATTTT
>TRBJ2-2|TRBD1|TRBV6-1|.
CASSGGTGGRAGELFF
TGTGCCAGCAGTGGCGGGACAGGGGGCAGAGCCGGGGAGCTGTTTTTT
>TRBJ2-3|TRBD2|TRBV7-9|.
CASSVPSGRTDTQYF
TGTGCCAGCAGCGTTCCCAGCGGGAGAACAGATACGCAGTATTTT
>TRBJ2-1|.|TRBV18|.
CASSPHLEGTHNEQFF
TGTGCCAGCTCCCCTCATCTGGAGGGAACCCACAATGAGCAGTTCTTC
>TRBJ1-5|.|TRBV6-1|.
CASTWADNQPQHF
TGTGCCAGCACTTGGGCTGATAATCAGCCCCAGCATTTT
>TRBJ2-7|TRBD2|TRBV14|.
CASSQVHFAGGLYPYEQYF
TGTGCCAGCAGCCAAGTGCACTTCGCGGGAGGACTCTACCCCTACGAGCAGTACTTC
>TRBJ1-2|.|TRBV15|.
CATSRDLGGAGENYGYTF
TGTGCCACCAGCAGAGACTTGGGCGGTGCAGGGGAAAACTATGGCTACACCTTC
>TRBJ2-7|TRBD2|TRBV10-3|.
CAISESSGATYEQYF
TGTGCCATCAGTGAGTCTAGCGGGGCGACCTACGAGCAGTACTTC
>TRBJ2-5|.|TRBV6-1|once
CASSERRETQYF
TGTGCCAGCAGTGAACGACGGGAGACCCAGTACTTC
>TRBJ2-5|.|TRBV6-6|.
CATLLDNQETQYF
TGTGCCACCCTGCTGGACAACCAAGAGACCCAGTACTTC
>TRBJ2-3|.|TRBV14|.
CASSRDFSTDTQYF
TGTGCCAGCAGCAGGGACTTTAGCACAGATACGCAGTATTTT
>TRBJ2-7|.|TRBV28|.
CASSLMRSQYF
TGTGCCAGCAGTTTGATGAGGTCCCAGTACTTC
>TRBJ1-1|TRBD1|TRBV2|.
CASSAVRTGHSEAFF
TGTGCCAGCAGCGCGGTGAGGACAGGTCACTCTGAAGCTTTCTTT